Listed below are T cell receptor beta chains from one sample, sequenced in a study of metastatic and nonmetastatic thyroid tumors. TCRdb used MiXCR to call clones anew from the PCR reads. The top ten clones hold nearly 3.5% of a sample with roughly 35,000 clones, about a sixth of them seen once. The sequenced material came from blood. Source of these receptors: a female donor with papillary thyroid cancer or a benign thyroid nodule (not recorded which). Some clones in this sample may be carry-over from other donors' samples. Each CDR3 is given with its conserved first and last residue. The order of the fields is CDR3 DNA, CDR3 protein, clone size, V gene, D gene, J gene. D genes are given only for firm matches. Not all rows give a size; the values are once, few, many and, for expanded clones, a class.

TGTGCCAGCACGGGTGACGCTAATGATACGCAGTATTTT CASTGDANDTQYF many TRBV2 NA TRBJ2-3
TGCAGTGCGGGGGGGGACAGGGTCCACGAGCAGTACTTC CSAGGDRVHEQYF many TRBV20-1 TRBD1 TRBJ2-7
TGTGCCAGCGGACCGGGACTGACTATGACCGGGGAGCTGTTTTTT CASGPGLTMTGELFF many TRBV7-6 NA TRBJ2-2
TGTGCCAGCAATTTCAACTGGGGCACCGGCGAGCTGTTTTTT CASNFNWGTGELFF few TRBV2 NA TRBJ2-2
TGTGCCACCAGTGATTTAGGCAGGGCGAACACCGGGGAGCTGTTTTTT CATSDLGRANTGELFF many TRBV24-1 NA TRBJ2-2
TGTGCCAGCAGTGAGGCGGGGGGCGAGCAGTACTTC CASSEAGGEQYF many TRBV25-1 TRBD2 TRBJ2-7
TGTGCCAGCAGTTACTCTTCTCGCCCGGAGACCCAGTACTTC CASSYSSRPETQYF many TRBV6-6 NA TRBJ2-5
TGCATTTCTCCCCGGAACAGTGACTACGAGCAGTACTTC CISPRNSDYEQYF NA TRBV20-1 NA TRBJ2-7
TGTGCCAGCAGTGAACTCGTAGGACGTCGCGAAAAACTGTTTTTT CASSELVGRREKLFF many TRBV2 NA TRBJ1-4
TGTACCAGCAGTCCCAACCCAGGCTACGAGCAGTACTTC CTSSPNPGYEQYF many TRBV27 NA TRBJ2-7
TGTGCCAGCAGGACAGGGCAGGGATCAGTTGAAAAACTGTTTTTT CASRTGQGSVEKLFF many TRBV6-1 TRBD1 TRBJ1-4
TGTGCCAGCAGGGCACAGGGGGCCATCATGAACACTGAAGCTTTCTTT CASRAQGAIMNTEAFF NA TRBV6-1 TRBD1 TRBJ1-1
TGTGCCAGCTTGACTTCCAGCTCCTACGAGCAGTACTTC CASLTSSSYEQYF many TRBV6-1 NA TRBJ2-7
TGTGCCAGCAGTTACTCCCGCGCGGACGGCTACACCTTC CASSYSRADGYTF many TRBV6-5 NA TRBJ1-2
TGCGCCAGCAGCCTACGCGGGGGCGGTAACACTGAAGCCTTCTTT CASSLRGGGNTEAFF NA TRBV4-1 NA TRBJ1-1
TGTGCCAGCAGCGCCGGGACCGCTACCTCTGCAGATACGCAGTATTTT CASSAGTATSADTQYF many TRBV7-3 NA TRBJ2-3
TGTGCCAGCAGCCCCACCGGGACGGGAAATTCACCCCTCCACTTT CASSPTGTGNSPLHF many TRBV7-8 NA TRBJ1-6
TGTGCCAGCAGTTTAGCCCCGGGACGGGCGAACACTGAAGCTTTCTTT CASSLAPGRANTEAFF many TRBV12-3/TRBV12-4 NA TRBJ1-1
TGTGCCAGCAGTTTTCGCCGGGGATTAGATACGCAGTATTTT CASSFRRGLDTQYF many TRBV28 NA TRBJ2-3
TGCAGCGTTGAGGGACTAGCGGGAGGGTACCAAGAGACCCAGTACTTC CSVEGLAGGYQETQYF many TRBV29-1 TRBD2 TRBJ2-5
TGCAGTGCTAGAGATCTAGAGACAGTTAGTTCACCCCTCCACTTT CSARDLETVSSPLHF many TRBV20-1 NA TRBJ1-6
TGTGCCAGCAGCCCGGGAGCCGGAACAGGGGGTAATCAGCCCCAGCATTTT CASSPGAGTGGNQPQHF many TRBV7-9 TRBD1 TRBJ1-5
TGTGCCAGCATCCAGGGGCCAGGTGACCACACCATATATTTT CASIQGPGDHTIYF few TRBV11-3 NA TRBJ1-3